This is a list of T cell receptor beta chains from one sample in a study of Graves' ophthalmopathy and Graves' hyperthyroidism. From the multiplex PCR reads, TCRdb called clonotypes with MiXCR, one entry per CDR3 protein. This table has 650,000 to 800,000 distinct CDR3 sequences, 35% to 45% appearing once. The sequenced sample was peripheral blood. Receptors originate from an adult man with Graves' ophthalmopathy. CDR3s include the opening cysteine and the closing phenylalanine or tryptophan. A D gene is named only where the DNA matches it firmly. Some rows mark clone size as missing; the rest say once, few, many or name a class of expanded clone.

.,.,TRBJ2-1,TRBV24-1,TGTGCCACCGGGACCTTCGATGAGCAGTTCTTC,CATGTFDEQFF
once,.,TRBJ1-5,TRBV10-3,TGTGCCATCGGTGGTGTAAGCAATCAGCCCCAGCATTTT,CAIGGVSNQPQHF
once,.,TRBJ2-1,TRBV7-8,TGTGCCAGCAGCTTAGCGTTAGGCTACAATGAGCAGTTCTTC,CASSLALGYNEQFF
few,.,TRBJ2-5,TRBV10-3,TGTGCCAGCAGAGAGGTCCGCCCGGTGGAGACCCAGTACTTC,CASREVRPVETQYF
.,.,TRBJ2-7,TRBV7-7,TGTGCCAGCAGCCCGACGACAGACGAGCAGTACTTC,CASSPTTDEQYF
.,TRBD1,TRBJ1-2,TRBV12-3/TRBV12-4,TGTGCCAGCAGAACGACAGGGAAGGATGGCTACACCTTC,CASRTTGKDGYTF
.,TRBD2,TRBJ2-7,TRBV29-1,TGCAGCGTCGACGGGACTAGCGCTAACTACGAGCAGTACTTC,CSVDGTSANYEQYF
.,.,TRBJ2-7,TRBV12-3/TRBV12-4,TGTGCCAGCAGTTTAGCGCTGACAGGAGAGGGCGAGCAGTACTTC,CASSLALTGEGEQYF
many,.,TRBJ1-1,TRBV4-2,TGTGCCAGCAGCCGTCGGGTAGATGAAGCTTTCTTT,CASSRRVDEAFF
.,.,TRBJ1-1,TRBV29-1,TGCAGCGTATCCGGGACGCACGTGAACACTGAAGCTTTCTTT,CSVSGTHVNTEAFF
few,TRBD1,TRBJ2-2,TRBV2,TGTGCCAGCAGATCTACAGGGGGCGAAACCGGGGAGCTGTTTTTT,CASRSTGGETGELFF
.,.,TRBJ1-2,TRBV6-1,TGTGCCAGCAGTGGCGGGACGGTGGGGGGCTACACCTTC,CASSGGTVGGYTF
.,TRBD1,TRBJ2-3,TRBV7-3,TGTGCCAGCAGCCGGACAGGGCGCACAGATACGCAGTATTTT,CASSRTGRTDTQYF
many,.,TRBJ1-1,TRBV19,TGTGCCAGTAGTACCACACACACAGTGAACACTGAAGCTTTCTTT,CASSTTHTVNTEAFF
few,TRBD2,TRBJ2-3,TRBV9,TGTGCCAGCAGTGACGCGCTAGCGGGACGTGATACGCAGTATTTT,CASSDALAGRDTQYF
many,TRBD1,TRBJ1-5,TRBV20-1,TGCAGTGCTGAAGGGGGCGCGGGGGGCAATCAGCCCCAGCATTTT,CSAEGGAGGNQPQHF
few,.,TRBJ2-7,TRBV19,TGTGCCAGTAGTATAGTTCGAGGTTCAACCTACGGGCAGTACTTC,CASSIVRGSTYGQYF
many,TRBD1,TRBJ2-7,TRBV20-1,TGCAGTGCTAGTTATGAATACAGGGGCAACGAGCAGTACTTC,CSASYEYRGNEQYF
many,TRBD1,TRBJ2-6,TRBV5-1,TGCGCCAGCAAGAGGACAGGGGGCTGGGCTGGGGCCAACGTCCTGACTTTC,CASKRTGGWAGANVLTF
many,.,TRBJ1-2,TRBV4-3,TGCGCCAGCAGCCAAGGAACCAGGGACCTCTATGGCTACACCTTC,CASSQGTRDLYGYTF